The clone carrying this TCR beta chain showed up many times. Its specificity is unknown. TCRdb independently ran MiXCR on the reads; one entry per CDR3 protein. There are hundreds of thousands of distinct CDR3 sequences in the sample; about 24% occur only once, and around 7.6% lies in the top ten. Germline V gene data show CDR1 as MNHNY and CDR2 as SVGAGI (reference sequence). This CDR3 comprises 11 residues. Trimming shortened V by 2 bases and J by 6 bases, and 4 bases separated the two germline ends. This sample is drawn from a study of T cell repertoires in cytomegalovirus infection. Study background: Public TCR beta signatures indicated both CMV infection and matching HLA type. Points from the study as a whole: HLA-C-restricted, CMV-specific TCR beta clonotypes were dominant ex vivo. Cumulative public TCR beta family frequency identified carriers of CMV plus the relevant HLA.

The sequence was collected from a human donor in good health (CMV status not recorded). Some clones in this sample may be carry-over from other donors' samples. J is TRBJ1-2 and V is TRBV6-6, with unresolved D. Material: CD8+ T cells from PBMCs. CDR3: CASSYGNGYTF. The CDR3 bases are TGTGCCAGCAGTTACGGTAATGGCTACACCTTC.